The source of this T cell receptor (beta chain) is a study of shared clonotypes between healthy human individuals. In the study overall: The study drew on two women and a few men aged 18 to 49 as donors. Study conclusions and caveats: About 5% of naive CD4 clonotypes were shared across a few donors. Naive subsets generally had larger estimated richness than memory subsets.

Each sorted subset replicate got 200 ng genomic DNA, tens of thousands of genomes. Method: immunoSEQ multiplex PCR; TCRdb's copy keeps in-frame clones and lacks some. The table lists about 2.4 million clones, roughly 93% of them singletons. Concerning this clone: Antigen unknown. The same CDR3 also results from other DNA sequences found in this sample.

Sequenced: naive CD4+ T cells from PBMCs. Indicated subset: CD45RA+ positively selected. This TCR derives from a man aged 18-30 years in good health. Some clones in this sample may be carry-over from other donors' samples.

The CDR3 DNA sequence: TGCGCCAGCAGCTTGGGCCTGGGCAATCAGCCCCAGCATTTT. Amino acid sequence: CASSLGLGNQPQHF. This chain joins TRBV5-1 and TRBJ1-5; no clear D. Germline-derived CDR1 and CDR2 are SGHRS and YFSETQ. The germline V and J ends were trimmed by 0 bases and 2 bases, with 6 bases remaining between them. The CDR3 has 14 residues.